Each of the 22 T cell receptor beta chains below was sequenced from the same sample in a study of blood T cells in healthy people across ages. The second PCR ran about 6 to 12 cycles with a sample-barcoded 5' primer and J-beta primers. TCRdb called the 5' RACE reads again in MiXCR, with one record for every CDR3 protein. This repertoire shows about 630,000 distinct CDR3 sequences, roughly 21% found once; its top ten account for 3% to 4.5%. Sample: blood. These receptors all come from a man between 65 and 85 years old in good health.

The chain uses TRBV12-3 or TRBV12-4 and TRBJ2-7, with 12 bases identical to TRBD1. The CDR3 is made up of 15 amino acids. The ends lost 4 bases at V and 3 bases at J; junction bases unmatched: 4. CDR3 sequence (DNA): TGTGCCAGCAGTTCCGGGACAGGGGGCATCTACGAGCAGTACTTC. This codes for CASSSGTGGIYEQYF.

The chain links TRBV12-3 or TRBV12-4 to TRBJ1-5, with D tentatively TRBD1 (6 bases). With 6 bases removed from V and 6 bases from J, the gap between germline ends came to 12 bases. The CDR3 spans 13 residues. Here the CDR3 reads CASSYRATQPQHF. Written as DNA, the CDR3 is TGTGCCAGCAGCTACAGGGCTACTCAGCCCCAGCATTTT.

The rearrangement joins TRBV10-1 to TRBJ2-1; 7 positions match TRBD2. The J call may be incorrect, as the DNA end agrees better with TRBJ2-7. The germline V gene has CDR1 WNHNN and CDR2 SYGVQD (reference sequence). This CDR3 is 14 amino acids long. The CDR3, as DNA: TGCGCCAGCAGTGAGTCACTAGCGACCTACGAGCAGTACTTC. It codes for CASSESLATYEQYF.

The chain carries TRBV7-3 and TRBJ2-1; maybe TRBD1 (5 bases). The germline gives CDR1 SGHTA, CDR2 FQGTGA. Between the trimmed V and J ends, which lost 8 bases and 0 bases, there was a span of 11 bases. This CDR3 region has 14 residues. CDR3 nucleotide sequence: TGTGCCAGCGTGGGCACAGGCTCCTACAATGAGCAGTTCTTC. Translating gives CASVGTGSYNEQFF.

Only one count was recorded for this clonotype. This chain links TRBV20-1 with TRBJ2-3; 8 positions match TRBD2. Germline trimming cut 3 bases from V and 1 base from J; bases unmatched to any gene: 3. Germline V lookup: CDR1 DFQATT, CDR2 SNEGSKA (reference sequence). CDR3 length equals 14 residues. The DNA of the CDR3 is TGCAGTGCTAGGCGGGAGGATGGCACAGATACGCAGTATTTT. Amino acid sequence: CSARREDGTDTQYF.

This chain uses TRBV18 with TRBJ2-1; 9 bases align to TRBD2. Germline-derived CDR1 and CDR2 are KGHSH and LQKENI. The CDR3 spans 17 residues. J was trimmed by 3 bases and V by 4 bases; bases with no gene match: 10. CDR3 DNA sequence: TGTGCCAGCTCACTGACTAGCGGCCAAGCTGGCTACAATGAGCAGTTCTTC. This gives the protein CASSLTSGQAGYNEQFF.

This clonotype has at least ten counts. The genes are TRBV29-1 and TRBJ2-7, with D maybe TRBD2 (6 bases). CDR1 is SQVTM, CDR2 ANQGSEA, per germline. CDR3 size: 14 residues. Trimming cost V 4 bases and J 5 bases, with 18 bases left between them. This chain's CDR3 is CSVVRREDPHEQYF. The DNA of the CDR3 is TGCAGCGTTGTACGGCGGGAAGACCCCCACGAGCAGTACTTC.

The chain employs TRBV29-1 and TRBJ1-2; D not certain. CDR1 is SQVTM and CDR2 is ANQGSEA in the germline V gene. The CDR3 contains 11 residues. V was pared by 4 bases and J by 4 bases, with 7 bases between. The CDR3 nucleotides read TGCAGCGTTGGAGACATCTATGGCTACACCTTC. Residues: CSVGDIYGYTF.

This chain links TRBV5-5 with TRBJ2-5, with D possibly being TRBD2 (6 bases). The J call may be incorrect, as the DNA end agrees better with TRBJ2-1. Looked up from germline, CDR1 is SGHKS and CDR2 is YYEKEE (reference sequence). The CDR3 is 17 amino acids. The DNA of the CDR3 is TGTGCCAGCAGCTTGGAAGTCCCGGGACTCAGAAGTGATGAGCAGTTCTTC. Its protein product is CASSLEVPGLRSDEQFF.

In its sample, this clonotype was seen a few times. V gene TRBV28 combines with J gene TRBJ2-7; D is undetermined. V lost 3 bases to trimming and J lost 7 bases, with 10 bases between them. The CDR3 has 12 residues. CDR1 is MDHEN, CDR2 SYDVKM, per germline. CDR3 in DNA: TGTGCCAGCAGTTTGAGTGGAAGAGAGCAGTACTTC. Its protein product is CASSLSGREQYF.

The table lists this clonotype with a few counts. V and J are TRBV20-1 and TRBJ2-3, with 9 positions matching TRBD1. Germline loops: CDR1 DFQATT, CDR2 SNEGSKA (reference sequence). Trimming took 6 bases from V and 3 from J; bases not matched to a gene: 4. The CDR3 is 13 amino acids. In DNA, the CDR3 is TGCAGTGCCGAGGACAGGGGAACAGATACGCAGTATTTT. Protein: CSAEDRGTDTQYF.

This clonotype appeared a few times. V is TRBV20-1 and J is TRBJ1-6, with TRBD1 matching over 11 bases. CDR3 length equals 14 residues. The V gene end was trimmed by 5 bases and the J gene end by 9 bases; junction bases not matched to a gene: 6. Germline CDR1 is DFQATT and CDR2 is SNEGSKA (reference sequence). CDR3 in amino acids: CSAGTGGMGSPLHF. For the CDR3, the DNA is TGCAGTGCTGGGACAGGGGGTATGGGTTCACCCCTCCACTTT.

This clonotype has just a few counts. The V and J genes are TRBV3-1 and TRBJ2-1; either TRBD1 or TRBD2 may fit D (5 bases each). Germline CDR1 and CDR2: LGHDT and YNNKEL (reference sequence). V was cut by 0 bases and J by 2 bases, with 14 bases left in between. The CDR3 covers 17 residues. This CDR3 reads CASSQDTAGRPYNEQFF. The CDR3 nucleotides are TGTGCCAGCAGCCAAGATACGGCAGGGAGACCCTACAATGAGCAGTTCTTC.

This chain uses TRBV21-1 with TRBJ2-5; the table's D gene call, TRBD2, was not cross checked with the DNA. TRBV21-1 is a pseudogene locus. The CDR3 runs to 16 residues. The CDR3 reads CASSNKREWLRETQYF. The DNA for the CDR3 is TGTGCCAGCAGCAACAAGCGGGAGTGGTTAAGGGAGACCCAGTACTTC.

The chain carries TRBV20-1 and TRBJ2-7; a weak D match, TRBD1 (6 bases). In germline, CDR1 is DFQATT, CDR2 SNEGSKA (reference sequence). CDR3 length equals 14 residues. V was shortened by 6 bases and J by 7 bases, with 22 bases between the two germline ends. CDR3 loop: CSAESPTGYQEQYF. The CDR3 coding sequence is TGCAGTGCAGAGAGCCCTACAGGGTACCAAGAGCAGTACTTC.

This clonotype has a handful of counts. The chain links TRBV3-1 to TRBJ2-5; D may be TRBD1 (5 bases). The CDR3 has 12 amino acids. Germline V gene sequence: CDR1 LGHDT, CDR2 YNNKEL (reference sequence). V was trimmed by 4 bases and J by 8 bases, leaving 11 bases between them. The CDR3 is CASSPPRGTQYF. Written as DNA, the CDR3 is TGTGCCAGCAGCCCCCCAAGGGGCACCCAGTACTTC.

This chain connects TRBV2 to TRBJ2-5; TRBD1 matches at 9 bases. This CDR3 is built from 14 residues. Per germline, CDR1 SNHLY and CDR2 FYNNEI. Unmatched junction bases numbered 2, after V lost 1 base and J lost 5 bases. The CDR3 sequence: CASSEGTGVETQYF. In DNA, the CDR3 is TGTGCCAGCAGTGAAGGGACAGGGGTCGAGACCCAGTACTTC.

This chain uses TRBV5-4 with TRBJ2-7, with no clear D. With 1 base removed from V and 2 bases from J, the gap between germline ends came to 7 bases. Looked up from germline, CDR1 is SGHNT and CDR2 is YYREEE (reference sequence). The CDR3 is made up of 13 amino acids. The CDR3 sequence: CASSLSLTYEQYF. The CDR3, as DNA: TGTGCCAGCAGCTTGTCTCTAACCTACGAGCAGTACTTC.

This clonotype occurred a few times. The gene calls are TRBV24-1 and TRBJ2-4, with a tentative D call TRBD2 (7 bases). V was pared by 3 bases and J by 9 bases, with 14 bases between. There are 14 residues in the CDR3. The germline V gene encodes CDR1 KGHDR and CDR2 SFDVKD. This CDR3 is CATSDPREGVIQYF. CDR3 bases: TGTGCCACCAGTGATCCCAGGGAGGGGGTCATTCAGTACTTC.

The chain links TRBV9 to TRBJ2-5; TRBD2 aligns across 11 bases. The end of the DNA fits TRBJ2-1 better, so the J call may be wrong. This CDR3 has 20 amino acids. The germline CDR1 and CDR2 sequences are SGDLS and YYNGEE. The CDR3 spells CASSVTIAGGVGWGANEQFF. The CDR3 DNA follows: TGTGCCAGCAGCGTAACTATAGCGGGAGGGGTAGGCTGGGGGGCCAATGAGCAGTTCTTC.

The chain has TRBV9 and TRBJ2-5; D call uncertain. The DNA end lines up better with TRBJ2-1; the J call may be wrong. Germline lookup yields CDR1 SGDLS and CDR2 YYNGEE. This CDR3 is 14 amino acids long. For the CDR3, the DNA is TGTGCCAGCAGCGTAGCTCAATCAAACAATGAGCAGTTCTTC. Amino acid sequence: CASSVAQSNNEQFF.

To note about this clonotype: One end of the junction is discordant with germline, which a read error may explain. CDR3 region: CASSQVRQSGNTLYF. For the CDR3, the DNA is TGTGCCAGCAGCCAAGTAAGGCAATCTGGAAACACCTTATATTTT. The chain couples TRBV3-1 to TRBJ1-3, with D unresolved. CDR3 length equals 15 residues. In germline, CDR1 is LGHDT, CDR2 YNNKEL (reference sequence).